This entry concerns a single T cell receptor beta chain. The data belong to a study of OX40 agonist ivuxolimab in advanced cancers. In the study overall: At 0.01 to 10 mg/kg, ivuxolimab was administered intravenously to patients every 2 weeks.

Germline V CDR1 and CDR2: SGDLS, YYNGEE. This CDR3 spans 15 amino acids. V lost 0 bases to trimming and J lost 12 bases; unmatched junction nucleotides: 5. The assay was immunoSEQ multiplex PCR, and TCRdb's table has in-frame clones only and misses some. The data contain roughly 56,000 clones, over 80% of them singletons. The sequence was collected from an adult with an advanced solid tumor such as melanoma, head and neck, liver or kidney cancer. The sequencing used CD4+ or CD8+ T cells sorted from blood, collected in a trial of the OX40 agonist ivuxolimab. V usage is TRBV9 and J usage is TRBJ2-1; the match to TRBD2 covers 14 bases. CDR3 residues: CASSVEGLAGARQFF. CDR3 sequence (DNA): TGTGCCAGCAGCGTAGAGGGACTAGCGGGGGCTAGGCAGTTCTTC. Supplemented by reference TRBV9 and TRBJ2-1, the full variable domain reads DSGVTQTPKHLITATGQRVTLRCSPRSGDLSVYWYQQSLDQGLQFLIQYYNGEERAKGNILERFSAQQFPDLHSELNLSSLELGDSALYFCASSVEGLAGARQFFGPGTRLTVL.